This entry features one T cell receptor (beta chain) sequence. The antigen is unknown. This sample stems from a study of beta chain features in type 1 diabetes. As for the study in general: The number of sorted cells examined across all samples was around 99 million.

The study reverse transcribed the entire isolated RNA, so it sequenced expressed TCRB transcripts. Clones were read by immunoSEQ multiplex PCR, and TCRdb kept only the in-frame ones, dropping some. The sample consists of nearly 250,000 clones, over 65% of them appearing once. Study results and caveats: Amplification by PCR could prefer shorter templates, with the same effect in patients and controls. For type 1 diabetes patients, VDJ junctions showed fewer insertions and more deletions.

V shed 2 bases, J shed 8 bases, and the junction held 11 bases outside the gene matches. This CDR3 comprises 15 residues. The V gene's germline CDR1 is PRHDT and CDR2 FYEKMQ (reference sequence). J is TRBJ1-2 and V is TRBV13, with 7 bases matching TRBD1. This TCR was recovered from a man aged 30 to 45 in good health. The sample taken for sequencing was naive CD4+ T cells from blood. CDR3 nucleotide sequence: TGTGCCAGCAGCTTACACAGGGGTGTAGGAGGCGGCTACACCTTC. Residues: CASSLHRGVGGGYTF.